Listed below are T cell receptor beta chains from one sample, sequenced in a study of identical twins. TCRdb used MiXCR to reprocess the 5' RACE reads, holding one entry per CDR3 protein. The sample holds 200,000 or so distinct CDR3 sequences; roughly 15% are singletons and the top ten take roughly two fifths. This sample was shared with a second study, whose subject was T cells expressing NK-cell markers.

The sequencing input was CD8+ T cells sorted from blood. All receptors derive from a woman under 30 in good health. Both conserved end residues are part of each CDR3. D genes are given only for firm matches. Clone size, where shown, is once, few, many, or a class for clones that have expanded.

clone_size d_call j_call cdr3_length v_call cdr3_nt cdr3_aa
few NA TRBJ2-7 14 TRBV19 TGTGCCAGTAGTATAGGCGGAAAGTCCTACGAGCAGTACTTC CASSIGGKSYEQYF
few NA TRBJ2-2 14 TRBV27 TGTGCCAGCAGCCGGGCCCGTCCCCCCGGGGAGCTGTTTTTT CASSRARPPGELFF
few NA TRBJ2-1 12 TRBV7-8 TGTGCCAGCAGGGGAGACCCTAATGAGCAGTTCTTC CASRGDPNEQFF
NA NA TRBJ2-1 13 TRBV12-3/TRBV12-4 TGTGCCAGCAAGACCCCGGGGTTCAATGAGCAGTTCTTC CASKTPGFNEQFF
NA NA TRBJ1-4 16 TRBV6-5 TGTGCCAGCAGTTACCCATTCCGTGCAACTAATGAAAAACTGTTTTTT CASSYPFRATNEKLFF
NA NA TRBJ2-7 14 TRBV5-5 TGTGCCAGCAGCTTGGAATCGACCAGCTACGAGCAGTACTTC CASSLESTSYEQYF
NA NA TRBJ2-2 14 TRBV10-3 TGTGCCATCAGTGAGTACCTCGACACCGGGGAGCTGTTTTTT CAISEYLDTGELFF
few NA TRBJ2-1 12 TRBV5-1 TGCGCCAGCGAGGGGGACTTAGATGAGCAGTTCTTC CASEGDLDEQFF
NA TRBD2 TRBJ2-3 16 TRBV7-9 TGTGCCAGCAGCTTAGTTAATCTAGCGGGAGCAGATACGCAGTATTTT CASSLVNLAGADTQYF
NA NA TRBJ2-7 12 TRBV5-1 TGCGCCAGCAGCCCCAATGGCTACGAGCAGTACTTC CASSPNGYEQYF
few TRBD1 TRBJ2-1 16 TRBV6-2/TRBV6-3 TGTGCCAGCAGCTTCGACAGGGTTAGCTCCTACAATGAGCAGTTCTTC CASSFDRVSSYNEQFF
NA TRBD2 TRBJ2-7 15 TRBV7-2 TGTGCCAGCAGCGCCCCCGGGAGGGATCAGTACGAGCAGTACTTC CASSAPGRDQYEQYF
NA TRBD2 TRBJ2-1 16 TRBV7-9 TGTGCCAGCAGCTGGGAAACTAGCGGGAGAGGTTATGAGCAGTTCTTC CASSWETSGRGYEQFF
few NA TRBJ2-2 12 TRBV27 TGTGCCAGCAGTTTCCCGACCGGGGAGCTGTTTTTT CASSFPTGELFF
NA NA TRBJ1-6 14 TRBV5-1 TGCGCCAGCAGCTTGGCAGGGATGAATTCACCCCTCCACTTT CASSLAGMNSPLHF
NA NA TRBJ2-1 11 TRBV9 TGTGCCAGCGGGCCCCACAATGAGCAGTTCTTC CASGPHNEQFF